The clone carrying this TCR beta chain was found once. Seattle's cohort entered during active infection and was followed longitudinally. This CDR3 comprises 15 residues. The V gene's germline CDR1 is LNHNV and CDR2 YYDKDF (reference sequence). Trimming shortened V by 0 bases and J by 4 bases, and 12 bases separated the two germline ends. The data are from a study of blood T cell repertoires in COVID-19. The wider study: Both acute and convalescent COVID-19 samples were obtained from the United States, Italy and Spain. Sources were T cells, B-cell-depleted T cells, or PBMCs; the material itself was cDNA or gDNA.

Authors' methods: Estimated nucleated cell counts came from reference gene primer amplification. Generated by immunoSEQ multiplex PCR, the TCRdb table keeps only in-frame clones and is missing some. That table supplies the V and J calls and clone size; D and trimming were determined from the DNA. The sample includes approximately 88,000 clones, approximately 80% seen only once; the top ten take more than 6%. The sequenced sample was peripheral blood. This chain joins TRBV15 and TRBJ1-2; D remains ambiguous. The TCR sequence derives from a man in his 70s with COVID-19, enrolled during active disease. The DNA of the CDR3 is TGTGCCACCAGCAGAGATTTCGAGGGATCCTATGGCTACACCTTC. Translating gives CATSRDFEGSYGYTF.